The T cell receptor (beta chain) under discussion was sequenced for a study of blood T cell repertoires in COVID-19 (dated by TCRdb to about 2020). At the level of the whole study: Samples covering the acute and convalescent phases of COVID-19 were provided by collaborators in the United States, Italy and Spain. The prospective study material was composed of cDNA or gDNA derived from T cells, B-cell-depleted T cells, or PBMCs. Deeply sampled blood TCRbeta repertoires from subjects exposed to, actively infected with, or recovered from COVID-19 were included in the dataset. A freely available public database, intended as a resource for researchers studying the immune response to SARS-CoV-2, is where the repertoires were released. Samples came from the ongoing ImmuneRACE study (first 160 participants) plus 1,254 subjects from 6 global collaborators. Sample metadata almost always included a de-identified subject ID, COVID-19 status, age in years and sex. Where available, HLA class I and class II types were obtained from metadata supplied by the sample provider rather than from assay-based typing. Beyond this particular receptor, the publication reports: Clinical and demographic metadata were provided uncurated, with the amount varying by source and participant.

Collaborating institutions collected whole blood in K2EDTA tubes following their own protocols. For TCRbeta analysis, collaborators shipped samples as frozen whole blood, isolated PBMCs, or DNA extracted from either of those sample types. With regard to this clone: Its antigen is still unknown. Base qualities are missing; no much larger clone stands one base away.

TCRbeta CDR3 regions were amplified from genomic DNA using the immunoSEQ Assay, a bias-controlled multiplex PCR. Under the source paper's analysis protocol: Within the assay, amplification of reference gene primers was used to estimate how many nucleated cells each sample contained. To quantify the absolute abundance of each unique TCRbeta CDR3 rearrangement, sequence reads were collapsed and filtered. For each sample, productive Simpson clonality was calculated as the square root of Simpson's diversity index over productive rearrangements. TCRdb took over this immuneACCESS table, retaining in-frame rearrangements with V and J assigned. Such tables are incomplete; in checked studies, under half of the missing clones stem from an unresolved V gene, and the remainder is unexplained. Clone size and V and J calls were adopted from that table, with D and trimming inferred from the DNA. Here the sample has over 50,000 clones; 86% occur a single time. 12% of the sample is in the top ten clones.

For CDR1 and CDR2, the germline V gene lists SNHLY and FYNNEI. The V end gives up 7 bases and the J end 6 bases, leaving 11 bases in the junction not matched to a gene. Including cysteine and phenylalanine, the CDR3 has 16 amino acids. This entry keeps only the CDR3 DNA: 48 bases, framed from base 1. Here the chain combines TRBV2 and TRBJ2-1; TRBD2 agrees with 11 junctional bases. The TCR comes from a man aged 70-80 years with active COVID-19. The specimen sequenced was peripheral blood. In nucleotides, the sequence is TGTGCCAGCACCCAAGTGGGACTAGCGGCCGCCAATGAGCAGTTCTTC. The encoded protein is CASTQVGLAAANEQFF.